This T cell receptor (beta chain) was profiled in a study of blood T cell repertoires in COVID-19. Study-level information: From T cells, B-cell-depleted T cells, or PBMCs came the material, which was cDNA or gDNA.

Categorization into cohorts depended on clinical history that participants reported. From germline, CDR1 is SGHRS and CDR2 YFSETQ. The ends lost 4 bases at V and 2 bases at J; junction bases unmatched: 9. The CDR3 is 19 residues long. Sequencing was performed with immunoSEQ multiplex PCR; in TCRdb, only in-frame clones are kept and a portion is missing. The table records a few hundred thousand clones, 80% to 90% of them present only once. Sequencing was performed on PBMCs or T cells enriched from blood (not recorded which). The V gene is TRBV5-1, the J gene TRBJ2-1; 16 bases map to TRBD2. The source of this sequence is a man between 35 and 55 years old in a cohort exposed to, infected with or recovered from COVID-19 (not recorded which). This CDR3 is CASSDHLGTSGRAYNEQFF. CDR3 nucleotides: TGCGCCAGCAGCGATCACCTAGGGACTAGCGGGAGGGCCTACAATGAGCAGTTCTTC.